The next 29 T cell receptor beta chains were all read from a single sample in a study of control samples from healthy donors and cancer patients. TCRdb's table, derived via immunoSEQ multiplex PCR, lists solely in-frame clones and lacks some. The sample yields 150,000 to 200,000 clones, 90% to 95% seen once. Sequenced material: blood. These receptors all stem from a man aged 30 to 45 in good health.

This chain links TRBV24-1 with TRBJ2-3, with 8 bases matching TRBD2. J was trimmed by 6 bases and V by 3 bases; bases with no gene match: 16. CDR3 length: 18 residues. Per germline, CDR1 KGHDR and CDR2 SFDVKD. CDR3 in amino acids: CATSDPGQWAGGVDTQYF. The CDR3 nucleotides are TGTGCCACCAGTGATCCGGGGCAATGGGCGGGAGGAGTGGATACGCAGTATTTT.

This clone was counted a few times. V and J are TRBV6-2 or TRBV6-3 and TRBJ2-5, with 9 bases lining up with TRBD1. The CDR3 loop spans 18 amino acids. J gave up 5 bases and V 5 bases, and 18 bases lay outside the gene matches. The germline V gene has CDR1 MNHEY and CDR2 SVGEGT. The CDR3 here is CASSGRTHGDRGGETQYF. The CDR3 DNA follows: TGTGCCAGCAGTGGACGTACACACGGAGACAGGGGGGGGGAGACCCAGTACTTC.

The chain is built from TRBV7-2 and TRBJ2-5, with 12 bases aligning to TRBD2. Germline-derived CDR1 and CDR2 are SGHTA and FQGNSA. V lost 5 bases, J lost 5 bases, and 12 bases stayed unmatched. The CDR3 runs 17 residues. This chain's CDR3 is CASSPHTSGGWGETQYF. CDR3 DNA: TGTGCCAGCAGCCCCCATACTAGCGGGGGGTGGGGCGAGACCCAGTACTTC.

V is TRBV10-3 and J is TRBJ1-4; 7 bases agree with TRBD1. CDR1 and CDR2 from the germline V gene are ENHRY and SYGVKD. The CDR3 totals 14 residues. The V and J ends lost 4 bases and 13 bases, in that order; junction bases with no gene match: 12. The DNA of the CDR3 is TGTGCCATCAGTGCTCCCGCGTTACAGGGGAGACTGTTTTTT. Translation: CAISAPALQGRLFF.

This chain joins TRBV7-8 and TRBJ1-5; 8 bases align to TRBD1. The CDR3 is made up of 15 amino acids. CDR1 is SGHVS, CDR2 FQNEAQ, per germline. J was trimmed by 1 base and V by 3 bases; bases with no gene match: 2. CDR3 in amino acids: CASSFQGASNQPQHF. DNA of the CDR3: TGTGCCAGCAGCTTCCAGGGGGCAAGCAATCAGCCCCAGCATTTT. The full variable domain, its missing parts supplied by reference TRBV7-8 and TRBJ1-5, is GAGVSQSPRYKVAKRGQDVALRCDPISGHVSLFWYQQALGQGPEFLTYFQNEAQLDKSGLPSDRFFAERPEGSVSTLKIQRTQQEDSAVYLCASSFQGASNQPQHFGDGTRLSIL.

The V call is TRBV19, the J call TRBJ2-7; 9 nucleotides agree with TRBD1. Germline assignment: CDR1 LNHDA and CDR2 SQIVND (reference sequence). The V gene end was trimmed by 4 bases and the J gene end by 0 bases; junction bases not matched to a gene: 4. The CDR3 is 15 amino acids. DNA for the CDR3: TGTGCCAGTAGTACCGGACAGGGGATCTCCTACGAGCAGTACTTC. Its translation: CASSTGQGISYEQYF.

The chain links TRBV4-3 to TRBJ2-7, with 7 bases aligning to TRBD2. The CDR3 consists of 16 residues. In germline, CDR1 is LGHNA, CDR2 YSLEER. V lost 0 bases, J lost 6 bases, and 11 bases stayed unmatched. Written as DNA, the CDR3 is TGCGCCAGCAGCCAAGATCTCGGGGAAGCGGGGTTCGAGCAGTACTTC. Translation gives CASSQDLGEAGFEQYF.

V is TRBV6-4 and J is TRBJ2-3; TRBD2 agrees at 8 bases. The CDR3 totals 13 residues. J lost 13 bases, V lost 0 bases, and 6 bases had no gene match. Germline V gene lookup returns CDR1 MRHNA and CDR2 SNTAGT. Here the CDR3 DNA reads TGTGCCAGCAGTGACTCTGTACTAGCGGAGAAGTATTTT. Its translation is CASSDSVLAEKYF.

J is TRBJ2-1 and V is TRBV6-5, with 10 bases fitting TRBD2. Germline V gene lookup returns CDR1 MNHEY and CDR2 SVGAGI. Unmatched junction bases numbered 8, after V lost 6 bases and J lost 6 bases. The CDR3 contains 15 residues. CDR3 loop: CASSLLAGEVNEQFF. The CDR3 DNA is TGTGCCAGCAGCCTCCTAGCGGGAGAGGTCAATGAGCAGTTCTTC.

J is TRBJ1-1 and V is TRBV2, with D possibly being TRBD1 (5 bases). Germline CDR1 and CDR2: SNHLY and FYNNEI. Trimming removed 5 bases from V and 3 bases from J, with 19 bases in between. This CDR3 is 16 amino acids long. The CDR3 sequence is CASSRGRDGVDTEAFF. CDR3 DNA: TGTGCCAGCAGTCGGGGCAGGGATGGGGTGGACACTGAAGCTTTCTTT.

This chain joins TRBV7-9 and TRBJ2-1; TRBD1 or TRBD2 may be the D gene (5 bases each). The V and J ends lost 5 bases and 7 bases respectively, with 15 bases between them. CDR3 length equals 14 residues. Germline V gene data show CDR1 as SEHNR and CDR2 as FQNEAQ (reference sequence). CDR3 amino acids: CASSTYWGGNEQFF. CDR3 DNA: TGTGCCAGCAGCACCTACTGGGGCGGGAATGAGCAGTTCTTC.

The genes are TRBV10-2 and TRBJ1-1; D remains ambiguous. CDR3 length equals 13 residues. The V end lost 6 bases, the J end lost 0 bases, and 8 bases lay between the germline ends. Germline CDR1 WSHSY, CDR2 SAAADI. CDR3 DNA sequence: TGCGCCAGCAGAAGTCAGTTGAACACTGAAGCTTTCTTT. As protein: CASRSQLNTEAFF.

This chain joins TRBV6-5 and TRBJ2-1; D ambiguous. This CDR3 has 13 residues. Per the germline V gene, CDR1 is MNHEY and CDR2 is SVGAGI. With 10 bases removed from V and 1 base from J, the gap between germline ends came to 11 bases. This CDR3 is CATSRVSYNEQFF. The DNA for the CDR3 is TGTGCCACGTCTCGGGTTTCCTACAATGAGCAGTTCTTC.

The V call is TRBV28, the J call TRBJ2-1; D remains ambiguous. The CDR3 totals 15 residues. V shed 3 bases and J shed 2 bases, with 11 bases lying between them. CDR1 and CDR2 (germline): MDHEN, SYDVKM. The CDR3 DNA is TGTGCCAGCAGTTTTATTGGGGAAGCCTACAATGAGCAGTTCTTC. Translating it yields CASSFIGEAYNEQFF.

The chain employs TRBV19 and TRBJ1-2; 8 bases line up with TRBD1. The CDR3 is made up of 15 amino acids. CDR1 LNHDA and CDR2 SQIVND come from the germline V gene (reference sequence). V shed 5 bases and J 3 bases; nucleotides not matched to a gene: 8. CDR3: CASSVDRGAYYGYTF. The CDR3, as DNA: TGTGCCAGTAGTGTTGACAGGGGCGCCTACTATGGCTACACCTTC.

The chain carries TRBV7-9 and TRBJ1-6, with a weak D call TRBD1 (6 bases). This CDR3 is built from 15 residues. V lost 1 base, J lost 7 bases, and 11 bases lay in between. From germline, CDR1 is SEHNR and CDR2 FQNEAQ (reference sequence). CDR3 bases: TGTGCCAGCAGCTTAGATCCCAGGGGAAATTCACCCCTCCACTTT. Its protein product is CASSLDPRGNSPLHF.

V usage is TRBV4-2 and J usage is TRBJ1-4; D might be TRBD1 (5 bases). This CDR3 has 15 residues. Germline values: CDR1 LGHNA, CDR2 YNFKEQ. V lost 0 bases and J lost 6, with 11 bases in between. The CDR3 loop reads CASSQEFDSHEKLFF. In DNA, the CDR3 is TGTGCCAGCAGCCAAGAATTCGACAGCCATGAAAAACTGTTTTTT.

About this clone itself: At the DNA level, this CDR3 is encoded by other sequences in the same sample as well. This chain links TRBV2 with TRBJ1-5; 8 nucleotides agree with TRBD1. Trimming at V came to 6 bases and at J to 2 bases, leaving 3 bases not matched to a gene. The germline V gene encodes CDR1 SNHLY and CDR2 FYNNEI. The CDR3 runs to 14 residues. Here the CDR3 reads CASSGQGGNQPQHF. The CDR3 DNA reads as TGTGCCAGCAGCGGACAGGGCGGCAATCAGCCCCAGCATTTT.

V usage is TRBV24-1 and J usage is TRBJ2-5, with 7 bases that match TRBD2. CDR1 and CDR2 from the germline V gene are KGHDR and SFDVKD. Trimming removed 4 bases from V and 5 bases from J; junction bases left unmatched: 6. There are 14 residues in the CDR3. The CDR3 sequence is CATSESAGRETQYF. DNA of the CDR3: TGTGCCACCAGTGAGTCAGCGGGAAGGGAGACCCAGTACTTC.

V is TRBV19 and J is TRBJ2-3; 8 nucleotides match TRBD1. Germline assignment: CDR1 LNHDA and CDR2 SQIVND (reference sequence). The CDR3 has 16 residues. Unmatched junction bases numbered 7, after V lost 1 base and J lost 4 bases. The CDR3 nucleotides read TGTGCCAGTAGTATAGTCCAGGGGGCGTTGTCAGATACGCAGTATTTT. Translation: CASSIVQGALSDTQYF.

The sample holds one count of this clone. The chain recombines TRBV9 with TRBJ1-2; D gene uncertain. The V gene's germline CDR1 is SGDLS and CDR2 YYNGEE. V shed 0 bases and J shed 0 bases, with 12 bases lying between them. The CDR3 is made up of 16 amino acids. As DNA, the CDR3 is TGTGCCAGCAGCGTAGGCCCTTCCCCCTCTAACTATGGCTACACCTTC. This translates into CASSVGPSPSNYGYTF.

The rearrangement joins TRBV7-2 to TRBJ1-1; D call uncertain. V lost 2 bases to trimming and J lost 1 base, with 14 bases between them. Per the germline V gene, CDR1 is SGHTA and CDR2 is FQGNSA. The CDR3 covers 16 residues. The CDR3: CASSLWTITPNTEAFF. CDR3 DNA: TGTGCCAGCAGCTTATGGACTATAACCCCGAACACTGAAGCTTTCTTT.

The chain is built from TRBV11-2 and TRBJ2-1; 11 bases are a match to TRBD2. The CDR3 runs 15 residues. Per the germline V gene, CDR1 is SGHAT and CDR2 is FQNNGV. The V and J ends lost 2 bases and 7 bases, in that order; junction bases with no gene match: 4. The DNA of the CDR3 is TGTGCCAGCAGCTTACTGCTAGCGGGGGGAAATGAGCAGTTCTTC. The encoded protein is CASSLLLAGGNEQFF.

The chain uses TRBV7-6 and TRBJ2-7, with D unresolved. The CDR3 length is 15 residues. Germline CDR1 is SGHVS and CDR2 is FNYEAQ. Trimming pared 1 base from V and 0 bases from J, leaving 10 bases between. CDR3 sequence: CASSLGPVSSYEQYF. CDR3 coding DNA: TGTGCCAGCAGCTTAGGGCCAGTTTCCTCCTACGAGCAGTACTTC.

This clone was found a few times. The gene calls are TRBV12-3 or TRBV12-4 and TRBJ2-7; the D is unclear. This CDR3 is 12 amino acids long. V dropped 6 bases and J dropped 1 base, with 7 bases sitting between them. CDR3 DNA sequence: TGTGCCAGCAGAGACTGGTCCTACGAGCAGTACTTC. Encoded protein: CASRDWSYEQYF.

This sequence joins TRBV3-1 (or the pseudogene TRBV3-2) and TRBJ2-5, with TRBD2 identical over 15 bases. Trimming removed 4 bases from V and 2 bases from J; junction bases left unmatched: 2. The CDR3 has 16 amino acids. Germline-derived CDR1 and CDR2 are LGHDT and YNNKEL (reference sequence). The CDR3 DNA follows: TGTGCCAGCAGCCCGGGGACTAGCGGGGGGCAAGAGACCCAGTACTTC. Its protein product is CASSPGTSGGQETQYF.

This chain uses TRBV30 with TRBJ1-1, with TRBD1 identical over 7 bases. The J segment lost 5 bases and the V segment lost 5 bases, leaving 8 bases of the junction unmatched. This CDR3 has 13 amino acids. Germline V gives CDR1 GTSNPN, CDR2 SVGIG (reference sequence). In DNA form, the CDR3 reads TGTGCCTGGGACCGACAGGGTAGTACTGAAGCTTTCTTT. This sequence encodes CAWDRQGSTEAFF.

The chain links TRBV7-6 to TRBJ2-7; 11 bases are shared with TRBD2. Germline V gives CDR1 SGHVS, CDR2 FNYEAQ. This CDR3 is built from 15 residues. Trimming at V came to 5 bases and at J to 1 base, leaving 4 bases not matched to a gene. In DNA form, the CDR3 reads TGTGCCAGCAGCGTCACTAGCGGGGGATCCTACGAGCAGTACTTC. Its protein is CASSVTSGGSYEQYF.

V gene TRBV28 combines with J gene TRBJ2-2; 10 positions match TRBD2. V lost 5 bases, J lost 0 bases, and 0 bases stayed unmatched. In germline, CDR1 is MDHEN, CDR2 SYDVKM. The CDR3 covers 15 residues. The CDR3 reads CASSLAGANTGELFF. For the CDR3, the DNA is TGTGCCAGCAGTCTAGCGGGGGCGAACACCGGGGAGCTGTTTTTT.